The T cell receptor beta chain described here comes from a study of response to subunit inactivated influenza vaccine (dated by TCRdb to 2017 to 2018). About the full investigation: Deep quantitative profiling of the T cell receptor repertoire was used in the study to follow responses to a trivalent subunit inactivated influenza vaccine.

Study-level results and caveats: The authors suggested that each seasonal influenza vaccination may recruit only a limited number of new T cells.

This clonotype came up many times. The specificity of this receptor is unknown. No base-level quality is on record; no much larger clone is a single base apart. The library was generated by RT-PCR. The sequencer was an Illumina HiSeq 2500. The public reads were run again by TCRdb, first through fastp at Q25 and then through MiXCR, and only productive beta chains were kept. Each CDR3 protein appears once, grouped with its most common genes and DNA. Counted in this sample were just under 550,000 distinct CDR3 sequences; around a quarter of them appeared once. The leading ten clones occupy about 2.8% of the sample. Reading the germline V gene gives CDR1 SGDLS and CDR2 YYNGEE. Its CDR3 holds 12 amino acids, cysteine through phenylalanine. Only the CDR3 DNA is retained, 36 bases long and in frame from the first base. Trimming takes 3 bases from V and 4 bases from J, and the germline ends sit 8 bases apart.

The data were also submitted as part of a second study, on T cells expressing NK-cell markers. As that second study puts it: TCR beta cDNA libraries were prepared using 5'RACE template switching, which introduced a universal primer site and unique molecular identifiers. TCR beta-chain repertoires were profiled in sorted CD3+CD56+NKG2C+, CD3+CD56+NKG2C- and CD3+CD56-NKG2C+ T-cell subsets from several donors. Of the eight sequenced donors, seven were found to be HCMV-seropositive and one was found to be HCMV-seronegative. In several experiments an anti-gammadeltaTCR antibody was added to restrict sorting to alphabetaTCR-expressing T cells. In about six donors, the dominant CD3+CD56+NKG2C+ clonotypes were found to rank among the top 10 CD8+ clonotypes and to make up about 1.0-7.5% of CD8+ T cells. Those dominant clonotypes were again the most abundant among CD3+CD56-NKG2C+ cells in several donors, at roughly 28.3-65%. It remained unclear whether the expanded NKG2C-expressing T cell clones were specific for HCMV antigens. All eight donors whose samples were sequenced were randomly selected healthy volunteers, three of them men and five women. A commercial ELISA kit detecting HCMV-specific IgG in serum was used to determine HCMV serostatus. Ficoll density gradient centrifugation was used to isolate peripheral blood mononuclear cells from blood. Using Miltenyi isolation kits, CD4+ and CD8+ T cells were isolated from PBMC through magnetic immunoseparation. cDNA synthesis was primed from the TCR beta constant segment and was followed by two successive PCR amplification steps. Illumina HiSeq 2000/2500, MiSeq or NextSeq was used to sequence libraries as 2 x 150 bp reads. MIGEC was used to demultiplex reads and group reads by UMI, and MiTCR was used to assemble and quantify clonotypes. To exclude erroneous sequences, any TCR cDNA sequence not supported by at least two reads was discarded. Downstream repertoire analysis used the tcR package, and clonotypes were matched across fractions by CDR3 nucleotide sequence plus V segment. VDJmatch was used to annotate antigen specificity against VDJdb, with one amino acid substitution allowed in CDR3.

Recombination joined TRBV9 with TRBJ2-7, and TRBD2 may be the D gene, going by 6 matching bases. The clonotype was recovered from a man aged 50 or older who received an inactivated influenza vaccine. Donor details come from another sample of the same person, matched by shared clones. The sequencing here drew on CD4+ T cells sorted from PBMCs, taken roughly 12 days after vaccination. Read as DNA, the sequence is TGTGCCAGCAGCGATAGCGGATACGAGCAGTACTTC. It translates as CASSDSGYEQYF.